Below, 22 T cell receptor beta chains from the same sample are listed, as sequenced in a study of radiotherapy plus CTLA-4 blockade in lung cancer. Using immunoSEQ multiplex PCR, the repertoire was profiled, and TCRdb retains in-frame clones only, with some absent. The top ten clones hold 15% to 20% of a sample with some 67,000 clones, more than 70% of them seen once. The specimen was peripheral blood, collected from a patient treated with radiotherapy plus ipilimumab. The receptors shown here come from a human donor with non-small cell lung cancer whose response to radiotherapy plus ipilimumab could not be evaluated. Some clones in this sample may be carry-over from other donors' samples.

The chain carries TRBV7-2 and TRBJ2-2; possibly TRBD2 for D (6 bases). Looked up from germline, CDR1 is SGHTA and CDR2 is FQGNSA. The CDR3 is 15 amino acids. Trimming removed 3 bases at V and 3 bases at J, with 11 bases between. CDR3 bases: TGTGCCAGCAGCTTTTACGGGGGTGACACCGGGGAGCTGTTTTTT. This codes for CASSFYGGDTGELFF.

This chain connects TRBV28 to TRBJ1-1; 8 bases are a match to TRBD1. The CDR3 is 14 amino acids. With 10 bases clipped from V and 7 bases from J, the junction kept 14 bases outside the gene matches. The germline V gene has CDR1 MDHEN and CDR2 SYDVKM. CDR3 nucleotide sequence: TGTGCCACCCTAAGGGGGGGACAGGAGATTGAAGCTTTCTTT. This encodes CATLRGGQEIEAFF.

This sequence joins TRBV28 and TRBJ2-7; 9 nucleotides match TRBD2. The CDR3 sequence is 15 residues long. V shed 6 bases and J 5 bases; nucleotides not matched to a gene: 11. Germline CDR1 MDHEN, CDR2 SYDVKM. In nucleotides, the CDR3 is TGTGCCAGCAGCCCCGATCGAGCGGGGGGCGACGAGCAGTACTTC. It specifies CASSPDRAGGDEQYF.

The rearrangement links TRBV6-5 to TRBJ2-5; 10 nucleotides line up with TRBD1. The J call may be mistaken, given a closer DNA end match to TRBJ2-7. Germline-derived CDR1 and CDR2 are MNHEY and SVGAGI. This CDR3 is built from 15 residues. The CDR3 coding sequence is TGTGCCAGCAGTTACTCGGGACAGGGGCCCTACGAGCAGTACTTC. Its protein is CASSYSGQGPYEQYF.

The gene calls are TRBV6-5 and TRBJ2-7; TRBD1 matches at 7 bases. The CDR3 length is 15 residues. The J segment lost 2 bases and the V segment lost 6 bases, leaving 10 bases of the junction unmatched. Germline assignment: CDR1 MNHEY and CDR2 SVGAGI. CDR3 sequence reads: CASRHPRTGPYEQYF. CDR3 nucleotide sequence: TGTGCCAGCAGGCATCCCCGGACAGGCCCCTACGAGCAGTACTTC.

This chain connects TRBV5-1 to TRBJ1-2; D remains unclear. The germline V gene encodes CDR1 SGHRS and CDR2 YFSETQ. With 0 bases removed from V and 4 bases from J, the gap between germline ends came to 10 bases. The CDR3 covers 14 residues. The CDR3 is CASSLDTSGYGYTF. CDR3 nucleotides: TGCGCCAGCAGCTTGGACACCTCTGGCTATGGCTACACCTTC.

The chain carries TRBV5-1 and TRBJ2-3; D tentatively fits TRBD1 or TRBD2 (6 bases each). CDR1 SGHRS and CDR2 YFSETQ come from the germline V gene. This CDR3 contains 16 residues. V lost 4 bases and J lost 0, with 15 bases in between. The CDR3 here is CASSLGAGSSTDTQYF. For the CDR3, the DNA is TGCGCCAGCAGCCTGGGGGCGGGGAGTAGCACAGATACGCAGTATTTT.

The chain has TRBV15 and TRBJ2-5; 10 nucleotides agree with TRBD2. This CDR3 comprises 17 residues. V gave up 1 base and J gave up 2 bases; unmatched junction bases: 7. From germline, CDR1 is LNHNV and CDR2 YYDKDF (reference sequence). The CDR3 reads CATSRAPGAGGQETQYF. CDR3 bases: TGTGCCACCAGCAGAGCGCCGGGAGCGGGGGGGCAAGAGACCCAGTACTTC. Using reference TRBV15 and TRBJ2-5 for the parts outside the CDR3, the full variable domain is DAMVIQNPRYQVTQFGKPVTLSCSQTLNHNVMYWYQQKSSQAPKLLFHYYDKDFNNEADTPDNFQSRRPNTSFCFLDIRSPGLGDTAMYLCATSRAPGAGGQETQYFGPGTRLLVL.

The chain recombines TRBV9 with TRBJ2-1; 11 positions match TRBD2. Germline V CDR1 and CDR2: SGDLS, YYNGEE. The junction had 9 bases not matched to a gene; V was cut back by 9 bases and J by 7 bases. This CDR3 is 14 amino acids long. This CDR3 reads CATSSGGQGNEQFF. DNA of the CDR3: TGTGCCACCTCTAGCGGGGGGCAAGGAAATGAGCAGTTCTTC.

This chain links TRBV7-2 with TRBJ2-7; a possible D gene is TRBD1 (6 bases). Per the germline V gene, CDR1 is SGHTA and CDR2 is FQGNSA. Trimming shortened V by 5 bases and J by 1 base, and 15 bases separated the two germline ends. The CDR3 sequence is 15 residues long. CDR3 protein: CASSLTGTNSYEQYF. The CDR3 coding sequence is TGTGCCAGCAGCCTAACCGGGACAAATTCCTACGAGCAGTACTTC. The variable domain in full, with the rest retrieved from reference TRBV7-2 and TRBJ2-7, is GAGVSQSPSNKVTEKGKDVELRCDPISGHTALYWYRQSLGQGLEFLIYFQGNSAPDKSGLPSDRFSAERTGGSVSTLTIQRTQQEDSAVYLCASSLTGTNSYEQYFGPGTRLTVT.

The CDR3 is CASSLGRVSGEQFF. Written as DNA, the CDR3 is TGTGCCAGCAGCCTGGGGAGGGTATCGGGTGAGCAGTTCTTC. The rearrangement uses TRBV28 and TRBJ2-1; TRBD2 agrees at 7 bases. After removal of 6 bases from V and 9 bases from J, the junction contained 11 bases not matched to a gene. From germline, CDR1 is MDHEN and CDR2 SYDVKM. The CDR3 length is 14 residues.

This clone has more than one count but fewer than ten. Its ends do not fully match the called genes, so a read error is possible. The V call is TRBV7-7, the J call TRBJ2-5, with D possibly matching TRBD2 (5 bases). The CDR3 runs to 16 residues. Germline loops: CDR1 SSHAT, CDR2 FNYEAQ (reference sequence). DNA of the CDR3: TGTGCTAGCAGCCGTAACGGCGACTACTCCCCAGAGACCCAGTACTTC. Its translation is CASSRNGDYSPETQYF. Variable domain in full (rest from reference TRBV7-7 and TRBJ2-5): GAGVSQSPRYKVTKRGQDVTLRCDPISSHATLYWYQQALGQGPEFLTYFNYEAQPDKSGLPSDRFSAERPEGSISTLTIQRTEQRDSAMYRCASSRNGDYSPETQYFGPGTRLLVL.

For this clone: At one boundary the junction diverges from the germline segment, which might be a read error. The V call is TRBV7-2, the J call TRBJ2-1, with D unclear. The germline V gene has CDR1 SGHTA and CDR2 FQGNSA. CDR3 length: 12 residues. The CDR3 spells CASSLASTIPVF. CDR3 nucleotides: TGTGCCAGCAGCTTAGCGTCTACCATCCCCGTCTTC.

The chain joins TRBV5-1 to TRBJ2-7, with 10 bases identical to TRBD1. J lost 1 base, V lost 3 bases, and 1 base had no gene match. CDR1 is SGHRS and CDR2 is YFSETQ in the germline V gene. CDR3 length equals 14 residues. The CDR3 loop reads CASSWDRGSYEQYF. In nucleotides, the CDR3 is TGCGCCAGCAGCTGGGACAGGGGATCCTACGAGCAGTACTTC.

V is TRBV6-8 and J is TRBJ2-5, with D perhaps matching TRBD1 (6 bases). V was shortened by 0 bases and J by 4 bases, with 12 bases between the two germline ends. CDR3 length: 15 amino acids. The V gene's germline CDR1 is MNHGY and CDR2 SAAAGT. The CDR3 reads CASSYSMGRGETQYF. The CDR3 DNA reads TGTGCCAGCAGTTACTCGATGGGCAGGGGAGAGACCCAGTACTTC.

The chain employs TRBV4-3 and TRBJ2-2, with TRBD2 matching 7 bases. J lost 6 bases, V lost 4 bases, and 11 bases had no gene match. This CDR3 has 16 amino acids. In germline, CDR1 is LGHNA, CDR2 YSLEER. The DNA of the CDR3 is TGCGCCAGCAGCCCCCAGGAGGGAGCGGGGCCCGGGGAGCTGTTTTTT. It is translated as CASSPQEGAGPGELFF.

This chain links TRBV28 with TRBJ1-1; D is possibly TRBD1 (5 bases). The CDR3 has 12 residues. The germline V and J ends were trimmed by 6 bases and 3 bases, with 8 bases remaining between them. Per germline, CDR1 MDHEN and CDR2 SYDVKM. DNA of the CDR3: TGTGCCAGCAGAGGGGCGCACACTGAAGCTTTCTTT. Its translation is CASRGAHTEAFF.

This rearrangement joins TRBV6-5 to TRBJ1-2; no clear D. V dropped 10 bases and J dropped 0 bases, with 15 bases sitting between them. Per the germline V gene, CDR1 is MNHEY and CDR2 is SVGAGI. The CDR3 spans 14 residues. CDR3 region: CATQTRSANYGYTF. As DNA, the CDR3 is TGTGCCACCCAGACGAGGTCCGCTAACTATGGCTACACCTTC.

V usage is TRBV30 and J usage is TRBJ2-1, with TRBD1 identical over 8 bases. The V segment lost 3 bases and the J segment 5 bases; nucleotides outside the gene matches: 12. There are 16 residues in the CDR3. Germline V gene sequence: CDR1 GTSNPN, CDR2 SVGIG (reference sequence). The CDR3 bases are TGTGCCTGGAGACCCCGCGACAGGGGCAGGGACAATGAGCAGTTCTTC. It specifies CAWRPRDRGRDNEQFF.

The chain joins TRBV7-2 to TRBJ2-1; 10 bases map to TRBD2. V trimming: 2 bases; J trimming: 7 bases; junction bases outside the gene matches: 5. The CDR3 is made up of 15 amino acids. Germline V lookup: CDR1 SGHTA, CDR2 FQGNSA. The CDR3 DNA sequence: TGTGCCAGCAGCTTAATGGCGACTAGCGGGAATGAGCAGTTCTTC. Its translation is CASSLMATSGNEQFF. Full variable domain (remainder filled in from reference TRBV7-2 and TRBJ2-1): GAGVSQSPSNKVTEKGKDVELRCDPISGHTALYWYRQSLGQGLEFLIYFQGNSAPDKSGLPSDRFSAERTGGSVSTLTIQRTQQEDSAVYLCASSLMATSGNEQFFGPGTRLTVL.

The chain uses TRBV18 and TRBJ2-7; the D gene is possibly TRBD2 (6 bases). Looked up from germline, CDR1 is KGHSH and CDR2 is LQKENI. The CDR3 spans 13 residues. V was cut by 3 bases and J by 3 bases, with 9 bases left in between. The CDR3 reads CASSPRGSYEQYF. The CDR3 DNA is TGTGCCAGCTCACCTCGGGGGAGCTACGAGCAGTACTTC.

This chain uses TRBV18 with TRBJ2-5, with D unresolved. V was shortened by 2 bases and J by 5 bases, with 12 bases between the two germline ends. This CDR3 comprises 14 residues. Germline V lookup: CDR1 KGHSH, CDR2 LQKENI. CDR3 protein: CASSPSPTRETQYF. The CDR3 DNA sequence: TGTGCCAGCTCACCAAGCCCCACGAGGGAGACCCAGTACTTC.